These 16 T cell receptor beta chains were all obtained from the same sample, sequenced in a study of cytomegalovirus exposure and HLA in healthy donors. The primer mix had 60 Vbeta and 13 Jbeta primers. Profiled with immunoSEQ multiplex PCR; TCRdb holds only in-frame clones, not every one. The data contain 110,000 or so clones, 69% of them singletons. Sequenced material: PBMCs. These receptors were obtained from a man aged 30 to 45 in good health and CMV-seronegative.

This clone appeared a few times. The rearrangement links TRBV28 to TRBJ1-2; 10 nucleotides align to TRBD1. The junction had 6 bases not matched to a gene; V was cut back by 6 bases and J by 5 bases. CDR3 size: 14 residues. Germline CDR1 is MDHEN and CDR2 is SYDVKM. The CDR3 is CASRPGQGVYGYTF. The CDR3 DNA is TGTGCCAGCAGACCAGGACAGGGGGTTTATGGCTACACCTTC.

This clone was detected only a few times. V usage is TRBV27 and J usage is TRBJ1-6; D ambiguous. Germline V CDR1 and CDR2: MNHEY, SMNVEV (reference sequence). The V gene lost 6 bases and the J gene lost 1 base, with 22 bases spanning the gap. CDR3 length equals 19 residues. The DNA for the CDR3 is TGTGCCAGCAGACGCACCGAACGGGTTCTATCATCCTATAATTCACCCCTCCACTTT. It encodes CASRRTERVLSSYNSPLHF.

V is TRBV7-3 and J is TRBJ1-1; a possible D gene is TRBD1 (6 bases). There are 13 residues in the CDR3. The germline CDR1 and CDR2 sequences are SGHTA and FQGTGA. The V and J ends lost 4 bases and 4 bases respectively, with 10 bases between them. This CDR3 reads CASSWTVSTEAFF. The CDR3 coding sequence is TGTGCCAGCAGCTGGACAGTTAGCACTGAAGCTTTCTTT.

This chain joins TRBV29-1 and TRBJ2-7; 7 bases map to TRBD1. The ends lost 3 bases at V and 3 bases at J; junction bases unmatched: 5. The CDR3 is 13 residues long. Germline V gene lookup returns CDR1 SQVTM and CDR2 ANQGSEA. Here the CDR3 DNA reads TGCAGCGTTGAGGAGACAGGGAACTACGAGCAGTACTTC. This codes for CSVEETGNYEQYF.

J is TRBJ2-7 and V is TRBV4-3, with a weak D call TRBD2 (7 bases). Germline lookup yields CDR1 LGHNA and CDR2 YSLEER. This CDR3 spans 13 amino acids. The germline V and J ends were trimmed by 2 bases and 9 bases, with 14 bases remaining between them. The CDR3 DNA reads TGCGCCAGCAGCCAATCAAAGGGGGGGACGCAGTACTTC. This encodes CASSQSKGGTQYF.

The V gene is TRBV29-1, the J gene TRBJ2-5, with 9 positions matching TRBD2. The J call may not be correct, given that the DNA end is closer to TRBJ2-7. Germline CDR1 is SQVTM and CDR2 is ANQGSEA. CDR3 size: 14 residues. This CDR3 reads CSVVTSGFTYEQYF. In DNA, the CDR3 is TGCAGCGTGGTGACTAGCGGATTCACCTACGAGCAGTACTTC.

V usage is TRBV18 and J usage is TRBJ2-2, with 8 bases fitting TRBD1. The CDR3 is made up of 16 amino acids. The V gene end was trimmed by 3 bases and the J gene end by 5 bases; junction bases not matched to a gene: 8. Germline V gives CDR1 KGHSH, CDR2 LQKENI. The CDR3 sequence: CASSPAGQGSTGELFF. The CDR3 DNA reads TGTGCCAGCTCACCTGCCGGACAGGGATCGACCGGGGAGCTGTTTTTT.

V and J are TRBV5-1 and TRBJ1-1, with a tentative D call TRBD1 (5 bases). Between the trimmed V and J ends, which lost 8 bases and 4 bases, there was a span of 18 bases. CDR3 size: 14 residues. Germline CDR1 SGHRS, CDR2 YFSETQ. The CDR3 region has the DNA TGCGCCAGTAAACGGGACTCCGGGGGCACTGAAGCTTTCTTT. Translated: CASKRDSGGTEAFF.

The chain uses TRBV28 and TRBJ1-5, with TRBD1 as a possible D gene (6 bases). CDR1 is MDHEN and CDR2 is SYDVKM in the germline V gene. The CDR3 covers 14 residues. V lost 6 bases and J lost 6, with 15 bases in between. The chain's CDR3 is CASRDFRGGQPQHF. Written as DNA, the CDR3 is TGTGCCAGCAGGGACTTCAGGGGCGGTCAGCCCCAGCATTTT.

This clone was observed a handful of times. The junction departs from the called germline gene at one end, perhaps through a read error. This chain uses TRBV7-7 with TRBJ2-1; D remains unclear. CDR1 is SSHAT and CDR2 is FNYEAQ in the germline V gene (reference sequence). The CDR3 spans 13 residues. This CDR3 reads CASSPNHNNEQFF. DNA for the CDR3: TGTGCTAGCAGCCCAAACCACAACAATGAGCAGTTCTTC.

This sequence joins TRBV5-6 and TRBJ2-7; 10 nucleotides match TRBD2. Per germline, CDR1 SGHDT and CDR2 YYEEEE. V lost 4 bases to trimming and J lost 8 bases; unmatched junction nucleotides: 15. This CDR3 has 16 residues. For the CDR3, the DNA is TGTGCCAGCAGCACTACCGGGACTAGCGCTAGAATCAAGCAGTACTTC. Translating it yields CASSTTGTSARIKQYF. The variable domain in full, with the rest retrieved from reference TRBV5-6 and TRBJ2-7, is DAGVTQSPTHLIKTRGQQVTLRCSPKSGHDTVSWYQQALGQGPQFIFQYYEEEERQRGNFPDRFSGHQFPNYSSELNVNALLLGDSALYLCASSTTGTSARIKQYFGPGTRLTVT.

This clone was counted only a few times. The rearrangement joins TRBV18 to TRBJ1-2, with D possibly being TRBD1 (6 bases). The V gene lost 3 bases and the J gene lost 3 bases, with 14 bases spanning the gap. Per germline, CDR1 KGHSH and CDR2 LQKENI. CDR3 length equals 15 residues. CDR3 region: CASSPGGGAHYGYTF. The CDR3, as DNA: TGTGCCAGCTCACCCGGCGGGGGCGCGCACTATGGCTACACCTTC. Based on the CDR3 plus reference TRBV18 and TRBJ1-2, the full variable domain is NAGVMQNPRHLVRRRGQEARLRCSPMKGHSHVYWYRQLPEEGLKFMVYLQKENIIDESGMPKERFSAEFPKEGPSILRIQQVVRGDSAAYFCASSPGGGAHYGYTFGSGTRLTVV.

This clone was counted a few times. V gene TRBV7-6 combines with J gene TRBJ2-7; TRBD2 matches 7 bases. J was trimmed by 6 bases and V by 4 bases; bases with no gene match: 15. Germline loops: CDR1 SGHVS, CDR2 FNYEAQ. This CDR3 region has 16 residues. CDR3 coding DNA: TGTGCCAGCAGCTGGGGACGGGCGGCGGGAGCTGGCGAGCAGTACTTC. Its translation is CASSWGRAAGAGEQYF. The full variable domain, with the rest looked up from reference TRBV7-6 and TRBJ2-7, is GAGVSQSPRYKVTKRGQDVALRCDPISGHVSLYWYRQALGQGPEFLTYFNYEAQQDKSGLPNDRFSAERPEGSISTLTIQRTEQRDSAMYRCASSWGRAAGAGEQYFGPGTRLTVT.

This chain links TRBV19 with TRBJ2-7; TRBD2 matches at 8 bases. CDR3 size: 13 residues. Germline CDR1 LNHDA, CDR2 SQIVND (reference sequence). Losses at the gene ends were 6 bases for V and 0 bases for J; bases not matched to a gene: 1. CDR3 nucleotides: TGTGCCAGTAGACTAGCGGCCTCCTACGAGCAGTACTTC. This sequence encodes CASRLAASYEQYF.

The chain links TRBV25-1 to TRBJ1-2; TRBD1 agrees at 7 bases. CDR3 length: 14 residues. With 6 bases clipped from V and 4 bases from J, the junction kept 8 bases outside the gene matches. Per germline, CDR1 MGHDK and CDR2 SYGVNS. The CDR3 DNA follows: TGTGCCAGCAGCGCAGGGGGTGTCCGCTATGGCTACACCTTC. Its translation: CASSAGGVRYGYTF.

This clone has a handful of counts. This chain links TRBV28 with TRBJ2-5; a possible D gene is TRBD2 (6 bases). Trimming removed 5 bases at V and 6 bases at J, with 19 bases between. From germline, CDR1 is MDHEN and CDR2 SYDVKM. The CDR3 covers 15 residues. CDR3 protein: CASSPPMGGAQTQYF. DNA of the CDR3: TGTGCCAGCAGTCCTCCGATGGGGGGTGCGCAGACCCAGTACTTC.